One and the same sample provided the 3 T cell receptor beta chains below, sequenced in a study of T-cell reconstitution after alpha-beta-depleted transplantation in children. The TCRbeta library incorporated unique molecular identifiers. TCRdb re-analysed the PCR reads in MiXCR, keeping a single row per CDR3 protein. The sample has approximately 240,000 distinct CDR3 sequences, 8% to 10% seen once. This specimen was PBMCs from the stem cell graft donor, taken from the stem cell graft. The receptors were sampled from a human donor who donated a stem cell graft to a child with acute lymphoblastic leukemia.

As DNA, the CDR3 is TGCAGCATGCGGACAGATACGCAGTATTTT. Its translation: CSMRTDTQYF. This rearrangement joins TRBV29-1 to TRBJ2-3, with D uncertain. V was cut by 8 bases and J by 3 bases, with 6 bases left in between. The V gene's germline CDR1 is SQVTM and CDR2 ANQGSEA. The length of the CDR3 is 10 residues.

This clonotype came up many times. V gene TRBV12-3 or TRBV12-4 combines with J gene TRBJ1-1; D is unclear. V gave up 3 bases and J gave up 0 bases, with 11 bases separating them. The CDR3 extends over 15 amino acids. The CDR3 coding sequence is TGTGCCAGCAGTTTGTTTGGGGTCATGAACACTGAAGCTTTCTTT. Its translation is CASSLFGVMNTEAFF.

This clonotype was counted between two and nine times. V is TRBV18 and J is TRBJ1-1; unclear D gene. The V and J ends lost 3 bases and 2 bases respectively, with 13 bases between them. The CDR3 has 15 residues. CDR1 is KGHSH, CDR2 LQKENI, per germline. The CDR3 here is CASSPAKAANTEAFF. CDR3 in DNA: TGTGCCAGCTCACCGGCAAAGGCAGCCAACACTGAAGCTTTCTTT.